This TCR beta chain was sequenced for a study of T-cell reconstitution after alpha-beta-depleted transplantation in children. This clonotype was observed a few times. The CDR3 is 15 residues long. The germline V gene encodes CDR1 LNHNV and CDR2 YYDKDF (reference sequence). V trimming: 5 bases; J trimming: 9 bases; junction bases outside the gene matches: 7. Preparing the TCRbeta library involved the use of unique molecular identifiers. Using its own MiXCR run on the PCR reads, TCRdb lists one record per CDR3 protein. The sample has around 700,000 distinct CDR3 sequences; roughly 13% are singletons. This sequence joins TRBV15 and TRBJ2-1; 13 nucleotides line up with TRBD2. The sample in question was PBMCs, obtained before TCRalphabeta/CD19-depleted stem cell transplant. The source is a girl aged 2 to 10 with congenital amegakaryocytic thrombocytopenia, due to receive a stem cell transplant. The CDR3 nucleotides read TGTGCCACCAGCCTTACTAGCGGGAGGGCGGTTGAGCAGTTCTTC. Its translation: CATSLTSGRAVEQFF. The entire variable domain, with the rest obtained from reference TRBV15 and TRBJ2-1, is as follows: DAMVIQNPRYQVTQFGKPVTLSCSQTLNHNVMYWYQQKSSQAPKLLFHYYDKDFNNEADTPDNFQSRRPNTSFCFLDIRSPGLGDTAMYLCATSLTSGRAVEQFFGPGTRLTVL.